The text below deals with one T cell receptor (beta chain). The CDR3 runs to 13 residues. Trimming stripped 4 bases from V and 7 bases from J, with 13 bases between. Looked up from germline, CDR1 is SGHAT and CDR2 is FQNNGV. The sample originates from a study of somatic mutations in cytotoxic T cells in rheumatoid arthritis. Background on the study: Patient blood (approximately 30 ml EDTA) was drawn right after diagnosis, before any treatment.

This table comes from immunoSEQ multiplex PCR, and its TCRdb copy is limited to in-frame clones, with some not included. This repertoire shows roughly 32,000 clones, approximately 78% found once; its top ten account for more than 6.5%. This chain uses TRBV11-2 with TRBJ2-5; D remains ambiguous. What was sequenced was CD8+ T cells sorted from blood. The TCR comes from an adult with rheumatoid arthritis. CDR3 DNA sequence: TGTGCCAGCAGCTCCGCCGGGCCTAGGACCCAGTACTTC. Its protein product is CASSSAGPRTQYF.